A selection of T cell receptor beta chains follows, all from one sample in a study of blood T cells in healthy people across ages. TCRdb recomputed calls from the 5' RACE reads with MiXCR, one row per CDR3 protein. The repertoire has approximately 770,000 distinct CDR3 sequences, 58% of them found once; the top ten carry over 20%. The source material was blood. All receptors derive from a man in his thirties or forties in good health. Each CDR3 is given with its conserved first and last residue. A D gene is named only where the DNA matches it firmly. Rows give clone size only sometimes, using once, few, many, or a class for an expanded clone.

CDR3 | DNA | size | D | J | V
CASGPGQIYEQYF | TGTGCCAGCGGTCCGGGACAGATATACGAGCAGTACTTC | once | TRBD1 | TRBJ2-7 | TRBV27
CACSNSPKGGYTF | TGTGCCTGCAGCAACAGCCCTAAGGGTGGCTACACCTTC | - | - | TRBJ1-2 | TRBV7-9
CASSPLAPRQYEQYF | TGTGCCAGCAGCCCCTTAGCTCCTCGACAATACGAGCAGTACTTC | - | - | TRBJ2-7 | TRBV3-1
CASVRVFGVYEQYF | TGTGCCAGCGTAAGGGTGTTTGGAGTATACGAGCAGTACTTC | - | - | TRBJ2-7 | TRBV7-9
CASSYSIVTRVYEQYF | TGTGCCAGCAGTTACTCGATCGTGACTAGGGTCTACGAGCAGTACTTC | - | - | TRBJ2-7 | TRBV6-6
CASSLEGDLRASYEQYF | TGTGCCAGCAGCTTGGAGGGGGACTTAAGGGCTTCCTACGAGCAGTACTTC | once | - | TRBJ2-7 | TRBV5-6
CASSQDPTGPKVMNTEAFF | TGCGCCAGCAGCCAAGATCCGACAGGCCCCAAGGTAATGAACACTGAAGCTTTCTTT | - | - | TRBJ1-1 | TRBV4-3
CASSHRGGTYEQYF | TGTGCCAGCAGCCACAGGGGAGGCACCTACGAGCAGTACTTC | - | - | TRBJ2-7 | TRBV13
CASSQAYQEAGANVLTF | TGCGCCAGCAGCCAAGCGTACCAAGAAGCTGGGGCCAACGTCCTGACTTTC | few | - | TRBJ2-6 | TRBV4-3
CSALYPGAGEQYF | TGCAGTGCTCTATACCCAGGGGCTGGAGAGCAGTACTTC | - | - | TRBJ2-7 | TRBV20-1
CASTHTGPTTEAFF | TGTGCCAGCACCCACACAGGGCCGACCACTGAAGCTTTCTTT | - | - | TRBJ1-1 | TRBV6-2/TRBV6-3
CASSQDFTGSYEQYF | TGTGCCAGCAGCCAAGATTTTACGGGTTCCTACGAGCAGTACTTC | - | - | TRBJ2-7 | TRBV4-2
CASKGLAGAGASSYNEQFF | TGCGCCAGCAAGGGACTAGCGGGGGCCGGGGCGAGCTCCTACAATGAGCAGTTCTTC | once | TRBD2 | TRBJ2-1 | TRBV5-1
CASSGIGLANSYEQYF | TGTGCCAGCAGCGGGATAGGACTAGCTAACTCCTACGAGCAGTACTTC | - | TRBD2 | TRBJ2-7 | TRBV7-9
CASSPGPAGHLIYEQYF | TGCGCCAGCAGCCCCGGCCCGGCGGGGCATCTGATCTACGAGCAGTACTTC | - | - | TRBJ2-7 | TRBV4-1
CASSFPGEPDTQYF | TGTGCCAGCAGCTTTCCCGGAGAGCCAGATACGCAGTATTTT | few | - | TRBJ2-3 | TRBV7-9
CAISGLAGGYNTDTQYF | TGTGCCATCAGTGGACTAGCGGGAGGGTATAACACAGATACGCAGTATTTT | once | TRBD2 | TRBJ2-3 | TRBV10-3
CSAIRGGSPLHF | TGCAGTGCAATCCGAGGGGGCTCACCCCTCCACTTT | - | TRBD1 | TRBJ1-6 | TRBV20-1
CASSQVVGSYEQYF | TGTGCCAGCAGCCAAGTTGTGGGATCCTACGAGCAGTACTTC | - | - | TRBJ2-7 | TRBV4-2
CSVMGLAGGGDTQYF | TGCAGCGTGATGGGACTAGCGGGAGGTGGAGATACGCAGTATTTT | - | TRBD2 | TRBJ2-3 | TRBV29-1
CASSQITGGESYNSPLHF | TGTGCCAGCAGCCAAATAACAGGGGGGGAATCCTATAATTCACCCCTCCACTTT | few | TRBD1 | TRBJ1-6 | TRBV4-2
CASSEGSGGSFGDTQYF | TGTGCCAGCAGTGAAGGAAGCGGGGGGTCCTTCGGGGATACGCAGTATTTT | few | TRBD2 | TRBJ2-3 | TRBV25-1
CASSLAGATLDTQYF | TGTGCCAGCAGCTTGGCGGGGGCGACATTGGATACGCAGTATTTT | - | - | TRBJ2-3 | TRBV7-2
CASSQALRADTQYF | TGTGCCAGCAGTCAAGCTCTCCGGGCAGATACGCAGTATTTT | - | - | TRBJ2-3 | TRBV11-2
CASNLGGNYGYTF | TGCGCCAGCAACTTGGGGGGCAACTATGGCTACACCTTC | - | - | TRBJ1-2 | TRBV5-1
CASSLEVAGAGETQYF | TGTGCCAGCAGCTTAGAGGTAGCAGGGGCAGGAGAGACCCAGTACTTC | - | - | TRBJ2-5 | TRBV11-2
CATTDRDNSPLHF | TGTGCGACGACCGACAGGGATAATTCACCCCTCCACTTT | - | TRBD1 | TRBJ1-6 | TRBV10-3
CASSPSQGEAPQPQHF | TGTGCCAGCAGTCCATCACAGGGGGAGGCCCCCCAGCCCCAGCATTTT | - | TRBD1 | TRBJ1-5 | TRBV6-5
CASSQGPINTDTQYF | TGTGCCAGCAGCCAAGGACCTATCAACACAGATACGCAGTATTTT | - | - | TRBJ2-3 | TRBV3-1
CATSSNLYNEQFF | TGTGCCACCAGCAGCAATCTTTACAATGAGCAGTTCTTC | - | - | TRBJ2-1 | TRBV15
CASSGELVGYTF | TGTGCCAGCAGTGGAGAGTTGGTTGGCTACACCTTC | - | - | TRBJ1-2 | TRBV6-5
CASSWAGTSSDEQFF | TGTGCCAGCAGCTGGGCCGGGACTAGTTCGGATGAGCAGTTCTTC | - | TRBD2 | TRBJ2-1 | TRBV5-5
CASSLGWTNEKLFF | TGCGCCAGCAGCTTGGGGTGGACTAATGAAAAACTGTTTTTT | - | - | TRBJ1-4 | TRBV5-1
CASSLVAADEQYF | TGTGCCAGCAGCTTAGTCGCCGCGGACGAGCAGTACTTC | few | - | TRBJ2-7 | TRBV7-9
CASRFGGETQYF | TGTGCCAGCAGATTCGGCGGTGAGACCCAGTACTTC | - | - | TRBJ2-5 | TRBV5-4
CASSYSGTGKVDTQYF | TGTGCCAGCAGTTACTCGGGGACAGGGAAAGTAGATACGCAGTATTTT | - | TRBD1 | TRBJ2-3 | TRBV6-5
CASSFSHEQFF | TGTGCCAGCAGTTTTTCCCATGAGCAGTTCTTC | - | - | TRBJ2-1 | TRBV12-3/TRBV12-4
CATSRDGGAAYNEQFF | TGTGCCACCAGCAGAGACGGGGGGGCCGCCTACAATGAGCAGTTCTTC | few | TRBD2 | TRBJ2-1 | TRBV15
CAFLEGSVLLNTEAFF | TGTGCCTTCCTTGAGGGCAGCGTTTTACTGAACACTGAAGCTTTCTTT | once | - | TRBJ1-1 | TRBV21-1
CASKERLAGGPGELFF | TGTGCCAGCAAGGAGCGACTAGCGGGAGGCCCGGGCGAGCTGTTTTTT | - | TRBD2 | TRBJ2-2 | TRBV28
CASSRGSGGANYGYTF | TGTGCCAGCTCCAGAGGCTCGGGGGGCGCGAACTATGGCTACACCTTC | - | - | TRBJ1-2 | TRBV6-1
CSAAPGQLSNQPQHF | TGCAGTGCCGCACCGGGACAGTTGAGCAATCAGCCCCAGCATTTT | - | TRBD1 | TRBJ1-5 | TRBV20-1
CSARLGRPEAFF | TGCAGTGCTAGGTTAGGGAGGCCTGAAGCTTTCTTT | - | - | TRBJ1-1 | TRBV20-1